What follows is one T cell receptor beta chain and its context. Seattle's enrolled individuals joined amid active infection and were then monitored longitudinally. TCRdb keeps only in-frame clones here, not all; method: immunoSEQ multiplex PCR. The data contain about 300,000 clones, 80% to 95% of them seen just once; the ten biggest clones take up about 2%. The data stem from a study of blood T cell repertoires in COVID-19. Study summary: Donors in the United States, Italy and Spain gave samples during acute or convalescent COVID-19.

Germline assignment: CDR1 SGHRS and CDR2 YFSETQ. The length of the CDR3 is 12 residues. V lost 3 bases and J lost 8, with 11 bases in between. Sequenced sample: peripheral blood. The receptor was isolated from a woman aged 25 to 39 with COVID-19, enrolled during active disease. V and J are TRBV5-1 and TRBJ1-1, with D uncertain. The CDR3: CASSSEVKEAFF. The CDR3 DNA reads TGCGCCAGCAGCTCAGAAGTCAAGGAAGCTTTCTTT.